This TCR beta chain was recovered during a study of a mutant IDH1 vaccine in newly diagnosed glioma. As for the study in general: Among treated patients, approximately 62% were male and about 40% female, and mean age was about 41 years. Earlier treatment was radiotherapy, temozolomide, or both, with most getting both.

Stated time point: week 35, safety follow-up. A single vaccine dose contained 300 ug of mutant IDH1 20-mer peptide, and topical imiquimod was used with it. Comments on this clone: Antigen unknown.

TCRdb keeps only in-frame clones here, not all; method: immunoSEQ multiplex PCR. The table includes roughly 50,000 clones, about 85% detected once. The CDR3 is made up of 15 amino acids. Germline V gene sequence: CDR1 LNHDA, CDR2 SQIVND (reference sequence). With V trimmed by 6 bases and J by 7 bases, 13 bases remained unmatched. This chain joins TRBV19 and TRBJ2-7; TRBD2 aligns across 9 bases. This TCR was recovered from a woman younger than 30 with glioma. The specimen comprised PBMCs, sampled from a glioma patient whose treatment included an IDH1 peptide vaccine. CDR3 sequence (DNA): TGTGCCAGTAGAAAAGGGGGCGGGAGGGCGGAGGAGCAGTACTTC. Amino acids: CASRKGGGRAEEQYF.